This T cell receptor beta chain was identified during a study of blood T cell repertoires in COVID-19. CDR3 size: 14 residues. J was trimmed by 5 bases and V by 6 bases; bases with no gene match: 6. CDR1 is LGHNT, CDR2 FRNRAP, per germline. The protocol was immunoSEQ multiplex PCR, while the TCRdb copy is restricted to in-frame clones and leaves out a portion. The sample yields tens of thousands of clones, roughly 90% seen once. This receptor was taken from a man aged 55 to 70 with acute or convalescent COVID-19. This chain uses TRBV12-5 with TRBJ2-5; TRBD2 aligns across 10 bases. The source material was peripheral blood. This CDR3 reads CASGLAGVRETQYF. The CDR3 DNA reads as TGTGCTAGTGGCCTAGCGGGAGTACGGGAGACCCAGTACTTC.